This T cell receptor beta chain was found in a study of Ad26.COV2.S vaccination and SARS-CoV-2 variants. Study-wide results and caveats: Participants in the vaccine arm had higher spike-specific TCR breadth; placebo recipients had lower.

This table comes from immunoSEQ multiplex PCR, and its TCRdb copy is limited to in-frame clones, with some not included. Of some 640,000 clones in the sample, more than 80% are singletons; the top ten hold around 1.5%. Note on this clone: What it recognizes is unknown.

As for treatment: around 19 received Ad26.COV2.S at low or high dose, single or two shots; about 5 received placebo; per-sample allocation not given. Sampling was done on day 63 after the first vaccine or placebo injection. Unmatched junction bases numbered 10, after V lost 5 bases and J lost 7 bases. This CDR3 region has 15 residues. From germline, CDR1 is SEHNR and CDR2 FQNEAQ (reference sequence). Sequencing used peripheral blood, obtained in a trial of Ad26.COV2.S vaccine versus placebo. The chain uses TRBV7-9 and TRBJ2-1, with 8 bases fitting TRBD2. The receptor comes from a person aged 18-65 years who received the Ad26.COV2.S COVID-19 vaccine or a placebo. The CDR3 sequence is CASSELAEGRNEQFF. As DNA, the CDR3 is TGTGCCAGCAGCGAACTAGCGGAGGGGAGGAATGAGCAGTTCTTC.